This entry is about one T cell receptor beta chain. Its antigen specificity is not known. It has no much larger one-base neighbor in the sample; base qualities were not kept. TCR CDR3 regions were amplified from genomic DNA by multiplex PCR using the deep immunoSEQ assay. For each cell subset, the extracted genomic DNA was distributed evenly across all wells of several immunoSEQ 96-well plates, and each plate served as one replicate. Each replicate PCR for unsorted PBMC received about 0.3 ug genomic DNA, equal to 30,000 or so T cell genomes. Ten immunoSEQ deep assay plates were used to sequence the unsorted PBMC genomic DNA. Purified libraries were quantified with a Qubit 3.0 fluorometer, sized on a Bioanalyzer 2100, and re-quantified with the KAPA Library Quantification kit. Every immunoSEQ 96-well plate was sequenced on a separate single-read 150-cycle Illumina NextSeq 550 flow cell. Regarding the original processing steps: Because only junctional sequences without quality scores were contained in the immunoSEQ output, filtering matching that applied to full-length reads could not be performed. Sequences were annotated with PyIR, a Python wrapper for IgBLAST v1.9, and V/J genes and CDR3 were assigned using IMGT germline references. Reads were filtered out if the reads had weak V/J assignments (E-value above 1e-6), no CDR3, stop codons, out-of-frame junctions, or ambiguous translated residues. V3J clonotypes were defined by identical inferred V gene, J gene, and CDR3 amino acid sequence. The percentage overlap between two repertoires was calculated by dividing the number of shared unique clonotypes by the size of the smaller repertoire. Repertoire richness was assessed with RTK rarefaction, the Chao1 estimator, and Recon v2.1 estimates of unobserved clonotypes. The immuneACCESS repertoire file appears here via TCRdb, limited to in-frame rearrangements. These files lack a portion of the clones; in checked studies, under half of the deficit traces to unresolved V genes, and the cause of the others is not known. V, J and clone size were drawn from that table, and D and trimming were deduced from the DNA. The sample contains about 560,000 clones, roughly 79% of them found a single time. The ten most abundant clones make up more than 10% of the sample.

Healthy HIV-negative adults with no recently reported acute infections or vaccinations were included as donors. Every donor was a Caucasian adult residing in Nashville, Tennessee, USA. For unsorted samples, tens of millions of PBMCs were counted and genomic DNA was extracted with the QIAamp DNA Blood Mini kit. After blood collection by leukapheresis, PBMCs were isolated using Ficoll-Histopaque density gradient centrifugation and then cryopreserved in the vapor phase of liquid nitrogen. The CDR3 runs 14 residues from the cysteine to the phenylalanine. Just CDR3 DNA is preserved here, 42 bases in frame from base 1. Germline trimming: 9 bases from V, 0 bases from J; junction bases outside gene matches: 5. The germline V gene supplies CDR1 SNHLY and CDR2 FYNNEI. The data belong to a study of shared clonotypes between healthy human individuals (dated by TCRdb to the early 2020s). About the study as a whole: A few men and a couple of women, aged 18 to 49 years, made up the cohort. Between about 0.85 and 9.5 billion PBMCs per donor were obtained by leukapheresis. To increase sequencing depth and limit assay-specific biases, different laboratories used diverse techniques to prepare libraries and sequence TCR repertoires. To estimate repertoire size and how much clonotype sharing occurs between individuals, the study deeply sequenced the blood TCR repertoires of roughly 5 healthy adults. Study-level results and caveats: Based on pairwise subsampling, the degree of clonotype sharing among donors was expected to be affected by sequencing depth. Because the study included a small number of donors, the genetic and exposure-history diversity represented was limited. Only blood was sampled, and tissue TCR repertoires likely differ from those in blood.

The clonotype comes from a woman aged 40 to 50 in good health. Some clones in this sample may be carry-over from other donors' samples. Sequenced material: PBMCs. The chain employs TRBV2 and TRBJ2-7, with TRBD2 matching 10 junction bases. The DNA sequence is as follows: TGTGCCAGTGCGACTAGCGGGTCCTCCTACGAGCAGTACTTC. This encodes CASATSGSSYEQYF. Supplemented by the reference TRBV2 and TRBJ2-7 proteins around the CDR3, the complete variable domain is EPEVTQTPSHQVTQMGQEVILRCVPISNHLYFYWYRQILGQKVEFLVSFYNNEISEKSEIFDDQFSVERPDGSNFTLKIRSTKLEDSAMYFCASATSGSSYEQYFGPGTRLTVT.